The 31 T cell receptor beta chains reported below all come from one sample, sequenced in a study of shared clonotypes between healthy human individuals. TCRdb's copy holds only in-frame clones and misses some; the assay was immunoSEQ multiplex PCR. The sample contains around 500,000 clones, around four fifths of which appear only once. The sample was PBMCs. The receptor set was obtained from a woman in her thirties or forties in good health. Some clones in this sample may be carry-over from other donors' samples.

The V gene is TRBV7-9, the J gene TRBJ1-5; no clear D. Germline V gene data show CDR1 as SEHNR and CDR2 as FQNEAQ (reference sequence). V was trimmed by 4 bases and J by 4 bases, leaving 5 bases between them. CDR3 length equals 12 residues. CDR3: CASSSRNQPQHF. The CDR3 coding sequence is TGTGCCAGCAGCTCCAGAAATCAGCCCCAGCATTTT.

Here the CDR3 reads CSVVRVGADTQYF. The DNA of the CDR3 is TGCAGCGTTGTCAGGGTGGGAGCAGATACGCAGTATTTT. The chain is built from TRBV29-1 and TRBJ2-3, with D perhaps assigned TRBD1 or TRBD2 (5 bases each). This CDR3 contains 13 residues. Looked up from germline, CDR1 is SQVTM and CDR2 is ANQGSEA. The V and J ends lost 4 bases and 4 bases respectively, with 12 bases between them.

This clone showed up many times. This chain joins TRBV7-6 and TRBJ1-3; D is possibly TRBD1 (6 bases). CDR1 is SGHVS, CDR2 FNYEAQ, per germline. This CDR3 contains 14 residues. Trimming took off 4 bases at V and 4 bases at J, with 11 bases between the two ends. CDR3 DNA sequence: TGTGCCAGCAGCTCCGGGACACCCGGAAACACCATATATTTT. Translated: CASSSGTPGNTIYF.

V gene TRBV6-1 combines with J gene TRBJ2-5; D is perhaps TRBD2 (7 bases). The tail of the sequence fits TRBJ2-7 better, so the J call may be wrong. The V gene's germline CDR1 is MNHNS and CDR2 SASEGT. CDR3 length: 15 amino acids. DNA for the CDR3: TGTGCCAGCAGTCCTCGACGGGGGGCCTCCTACGAGCAGTACTTC. Translation: CASSPRRGASYEQYF.

The rearrangement links TRBV23-1 to TRBJ1-4; 9 bases line up with TRBD1. TRBV23-1 has ORF status, its function being uncertain. V lost 3 bases to trimming and J lost 0 bases; unmatched junction nucleotides: 14. CDR3 length equals 20 residues. CDR3 sequence (DNA): TGCGCCAGCAGTCAGCCTCCGGGACAGGGTGAATCTGCAACTAATGAAAAACTGTTTTTT. Translating it yields CASSQPPGQGESATNEKLFF.

The chain uses TRBV15 and TRBJ1-2, with no clear D. The CDR3 is 13 amino acids. Germline CDR1 LNHNV, CDR2 YYDKDF (reference sequence). The V and J ends lost 4 bases and 2 bases respectively, with 8 bases between them. CDR3 nucleotides: TGTGCCACCAGCATCGACAAAAACTATGGCTACACCTTC. This gives the protein CATSIDKNYGYTF.

The chain uses TRBV7-8 and TRBJ2-2; 10 bases are shared with TRBD1. Per the germline V gene, CDR1 is SGHVS and CDR2 is FQNEAQ. This CDR3 spans 16 amino acids. V shed 5 bases, J shed 1 base, and the junction held 4 bases outside the gene matches. CDR3 sequence (DNA): TGTGCCAGCAGCCCTCGGACAGGGGGGAACACCGGGGAGCTGTTTTTT. Amino acids: CASSPRTGGNTGELFF. The variable domain in full, with the rest retrieved from reference TRBV7-8 and TRBJ2-2, is GAGVSQSPRYKVAKRGQDVALRCDPISGHVSLFWYQQALGQGPEFLTYFQNEAQLDKSGLPSDRFFAERPEGSVSTLKIQRTQQEDSAVYLCASSPRTGGNTGELFFGEGSRLTVL.

Turning to this clone: With a far larger clone one base away, a read error is the likely cause. The chain employs TRBV5-1 and TRBJ1-2; D possibly corresponds to TRBD1 (6 bases). V was shortened by 3 bases and J by 4 bases, with 22 bases between the two germline ends. Germline V gene lookup returns CDR1 SGHRS and CDR2 YFSETQ. The CDR3 is 17 amino acids. For the CDR3, the DNA is TGCGCCAGCAGCTGGCTTTCCGACAGGAGGCAGGGCTATGGCTACACCTTC. It yields the protein CASSWLSDRRQGYGYTF. The full variable domain, rest sourced from reference TRBV5-1 and TRBJ1-2, is KAGVTQTPRYLIKTRGQQVTLSCSPISGHRSVSWYQQTPGQGLQFLFEYFSETQRNKGNFPGRFSGRQFSNSRSEMNVSTLELGDSALYLCASSWLSDRRQGYGYTFGSGTRLTVV.

This clone was counted between two and nine times. The chain has TRBV18 and TRBJ2-7, with TRBD1 matching over 7 bases. This CDR3 has 14 amino acids. CDR1 and CDR2 from the germline V gene are KGHSH and LQKENI. The trim removed 3 bases at V and 4 bases at J, leaving 6 bases unmatched. The CDR3 sequence: CASSPDRQTYEQYF. The DNA of the CDR3 is TGTGCCAGCTCACCGGACAGGCAAACTTACGAGCAGTACTTC.

The CDR3 region is CASSVETQYF. DNA of the CDR3: TGTGCCAGCAGTGTAGAGACCCAGTACTTC. The chain uses TRBV2 and TRBJ2-5, with unresolved D. The ends were cut back, 4 bases at V and 4 bases at J, with 1 base in the middle. The CDR3 contains 10 residues. Germline V lookup: CDR1 SNHLY, CDR2 FYNNEI.

V is TRBV6-6 and J is TRBJ1-2; D ambiguous. Trimming left V 6 bases short and J 4 bases short, with 15 bases between. The germline V gene has CDR1 MNHNY and CDR2 SVGAGI (reference sequence). CDR3 length equals 14 residues. The CDR3 DNA is TGTGCCAGCAGCAACCCCGGACGGCCCTATGGCTACACCTTC. Amino acids: CASSNPGRPYGYTF.

The rearrangement uses TRBV10-3 and TRBJ2-3, with TRBD2 as a possible D gene (5 bases). Germline CDR1 is ENHRY and CDR2 is SYGVKD. CDR3 length: 15 residues. V was cut by 6 bases and J by 0 bases, with 13 bases left in between. The CDR3 DNA follows: TGTGCCATCAGGGAGGACGGAACTAGCACAGATACGCAGTATTTT. The encoded protein is CAIREDGTSTDTQYF.

The chain uses TRBV5-1 and TRBJ2-7; TRBD2 might be the D (6 bases). This CDR3 has 13 residues. V was clipped by 4 bases and J by 7 bases, with 15 bases between them. Per germline, CDR1 SGHRS and CDR2 YFSETQ. The CDR3 coding sequence is TGCGCCAGCAGCGGGGCGGGATCTGGGGAGCAGTACTTC. This gives the protein CASSGAGSGEQYF.

This clone has a handful of counts. The chain combines TRBV28 with TRBJ2-7, with 8 bases aligning to TRBD1. Germline V gene sequence: CDR1 MDHEN, CDR2 SYDVKM. J gave up 2 bases and V 6 bases, and 9 bases lay outside the gene matches. This CDR3 region has 15 residues. The CDR3 spells CASRADRGYTYEQYF. The CDR3 coding sequence is TGTGCCAGCAGAGCCGACAGGGGATATACCTACGAGCAGTACTTC. The full variable domain, its missing parts supplied by reference TRBV28 and TRBJ2-7, is DVKVTQSSRYLVKRTGEKVFLECVQDMDHENMFWYRQDPGLGLRLIYFSYDVKMKEKGDIPEGYSVSREKKERFSLILESASTNQTSMYLCASRADRGYTYEQYFGPGTRLTVT.

The chain joins TRBV5-1 to TRBJ2-3; no definite D call. The CDR3 extends over 14 amino acids. Trimming removed 1 base at V and 2 bases at J, with 8 bases between. Germline values: CDR1 SGHRS, CDR2 YFSETQ. The CDR3 here is CASSLSGPTDTQYF. For the CDR3, the DNA is TGCGCCAGCAGCTTGTCCGGGCCCACAGATACGCAGTATTTT.

A note on this clone: This CDR3 fails to terminate in the conserved phenylalanine or tryptophan, so it likely reflects a read error. The chain joins TRBV30 to TRBJ2-3; D is ambiguous. This CDR3 comprises 12 residues. Germline lookup yields CDR1 GTSNPN and CDR2 SVGIG (reference sequence). Trimming removed 2 bases at V and 3 bases at J, with 6 bases between. CDR3 in DNA: TGTGCCTGGAGTCTGGAGACAGATACGCAGTATCTT. This translates into CAWSLETDTQYL.

This clone was seen just once. V is TRBV9 and J is TRBJ1-1, with 9 bases identical to TRBD1. This CDR3 comprises 13 residues. With 4 bases clipped from V and 11 bases from J, the junction kept 9 bases outside the gene matches. The germline gives CDR1 SGDLS, CDR2 YYNGEE. The DNA for the CDR3 is TGTGCCAGCAGCTCGGGACAGGGTGTATGGGCTTTCTTT. It is translated as CASSSGQGVWAFF.

The chain's CDR3 is CATDGGNQPQHF. The CDR3 region has the DNA TGTGCCACTGACGGGGGCAATCAGCCCCAGCATTTT. This chain links TRBV6-1 with TRBJ1-5; no reliable D call. The V gene lost 10 bases and the J gene lost 2 bases, with 9 bases spanning the gap. This CDR3 contains 12 residues. The germline CDR1 and CDR2 sequences are MNHNS and SASEGT.

The chain employs TRBV23-1 and TRBJ2-4, with D possibly being TRBD2 (6 bases). TRBV23-1 is an ORF; its function is uncertain. This CDR3 has 16 amino acids. With 1 base removed from V and 8 bases from J, the gap between germline ends came to 18 bases. The CDR3 spells CASSQLRSEGGDIQYF. The CDR3 DNA reads TGCGCCAGCAGTCAATTGAGGTCGGAGGGTGGAGACATTCAGTACTTC.

CDR3 sequence reads: CASSPAGRGNTEAFF. The CDR3 region has the DNA TGTGCCAGCTCACCGGCTGGACGGGGGAACACTGAAGCTTTCTTT. The rearrangement uses TRBV18 and TRBJ1-1; no reliable D call. Trimming removed 3 bases from V and 1 base from J, with 12 bases in between. The V gene's germline CDR1 is KGHSH and CDR2 LQKENI. CDR3 length: 15 amino acids.

V gene TRBV5-6 combines with J gene TRBJ2-7; D could derive from TRBD1 or TRBD2 (5 bases each). The ends were cut back, 4 bases at V and 6 bases at J, with 8 bases in the middle. The CDR3 is made up of 11 amino acids. Germline V lookup: CDR1 SGHDT, CDR2 YYEEEE. The CDR3 DNA follows: TGTGCCAGCAGCGTTGGGGGCGAGCAGTACTTC. Translation: CASSVGGEQYF.

The chain couples TRBV7-3 to TRBJ2-7; TRBD2 might be the D (6 bases). Germline V gene sequence: CDR1 SGHTA, CDR2 FQGTGA. The CDR3 is 16 residues long. V was clipped by 5 bases and J by 2 bases, with 19 bases between them. The CDR3 here is CASSANPAGGPYEQYF. Written as DNA, the CDR3 is TGTGCCAGCAGCGCCAACCCCGCCGGGGGTCCCTACGAGCAGTACTTC. The full variable domain, with the rest looked up from reference TRBV7-3 and TRBJ2-7, is GAGVSQTPSNKVTEKGKYVELRCDPISGHTALYWYRQSLGQGPEFLIYFQGTGAADDSGLPNDRFFAVRPEGSVSTLKIQRTERGDSAVYLCASSANPAGGPYEQYFGPGTRLTVT.

V usage is TRBV7-2 and J usage is TRBJ1-3; D might be TRBD1 (6 bases). The ends were cut back, 1 base at V and 4 bases at J, with 14 bases in the middle. The V gene's germline CDR1 is SGHTA and CDR2 FQGNSA. The CDR3 consists of 16 residues. The CDR3 region has the DNA TGTGCCAGCAGCTTAGTGGAGGGGGGGACCGGAAACACCATATATTTT. Translated: CASSLVEGGTGNTIYF.

The count of this clone is one. V usage is TRBV14 and J usage is TRBJ2-3; D is undetermined. The CDR3 has 14 residues. Germline assignment: CDR1 SGHDN and CDR2 FVKESK. The V end lost 5 bases, the J end lost 4 bases, and 13 bases lay between the germline ends. Written as DNA, the CDR3 is TGTGCCAGCAGCTTCGGATTTGCAGCAGATACGCAGTATTTT. It is translated as CASSFGFAADTQYF.

This CDR3 is CASSESGTENQPQHF. The CDR3 bases are TGCGCCAGCAGTGAGTCGGGGACAGAGAACCAGCCCCAGCATTTT. The V gene is TRBV10-1, the J gene TRBJ1-5; 7 bases map to TRBD1. Germline V gene data show CDR1 as WNHNN and CDR2 as SYGVQD (reference sequence). The CDR3 runs 15 residues. V was clipped by 0 bases and J by 7 bases; unmatched bases: 6.

The CDR3 DNA reads TGTGCCAGCAGCCTGTCTGGCGGCTACTACGAGCAGTACTTC. This encodes CASSLSGGYYEQYF. This sequence joins TRBV7-9 and TRBJ2-7; D unclear. The CDR3 covers 14 residues. Trimming pared 5 bases from V and 3 bases from J, leaving 14 bases between. Germline CDR1 and CDR2: SEHNR and FQNEAQ (reference sequence).

The CDR3 loop is CASSRQVSANEKLFF. The CDR3 DNA reads TGTGCCAGCAGCCGACAAGTATCGGCTAATGAAAAACTGTTTTTT. The chain couples TRBV7-2 to TRBJ1-4, with D unclear. Germline CDR1 SGHTA, CDR2 FQGNSA. Trimming shortened V by 5 bases and J by 3 bases, and 13 bases separated the two germline ends. The CDR3 loop spans 15 amino acids.

The rearrangement links TRBV9 to TRBJ2-3; no firm D call. The CDR3 sequence is 14 residues long. Trimming cost V 3 bases and J 2 bases, with 10 bases left between them. The V gene's germline CDR1 is SGDLS and CDR2 YYNGEE. CDR3 coding DNA: TGTGCCAGCAGCGCGCTCCCCAACACAGATACGCAGTATTTT. It specifies CASSALPNTDTQYF. Supplemented by reference TRBV9 and TRBJ2-3, the full variable domain reads DSGVTQTPKHLITATGQRVTLRCSPRSGDLSVYWYQQSLDQGLQFLIQYYNGEERAKGNILERFSAQQFPDLHSELNLSSLELGDSALYFCASSALPNTDTQYFGPGTRLTVL.

The rearrangement joins TRBV10-1 to TRBJ2-7; D remains ambiguous. The ends were cut back, 4 bases at V and 1 base at J, with 14 bases in the middle. CDR1 is WNHNN and CDR2 is SYGVQD in the germline V gene (reference sequence). The CDR3 is made up of 15 amino acids. The CDR3 loop is CASSGRQAPSYEQYF. CDR3 in DNA: TGCGCCAGCAGTGGCAGACAAGCCCCATCCTACGAGCAGTACTTC.

A remark on this clone: The same CDR3 also results from other DNA sequences found in this sample. The chain is built from TRBV9 and TRBJ2-1; maybe TRBD1 (6 bases). The CDR3 runs 14 residues. Trimming cost V 4 bases and J 5 bases, with 13 bases left between them. Germline values: CDR1 SGDLS, CDR2 YYNGEE. The CDR3 region is CASSPQGSHNEQFF. Here the CDR3 DNA reads TGTGCCAGCAGCCCCCAGGGGTCCCACAATGAGCAGTTCTTC. Full variable domain (outside the CDR3, taken from reference TRBV9 and TRBJ2-1): DSGVTQTPKHLITATGQRVTLRCSPRSGDLSVYWYQQSLDQGLQFLIQYYNGEERAKGNILERFSAQQFPDLHSELNLSSLELGDSALYFCASSPQGSHNEQFFGPGTRLTVL.

V is TRBV7-2 and J is TRBJ2-2, with 16 nucleotides matching TRBD2. CDR3 size: 18 residues. V lost 1 base, J lost 3 bases, and 2 bases stayed unmatched. Germline V gene sequence: CDR1 SGHTA, CDR2 FQGNSA. The CDR3 loop is CASSLGGTSGRDTGELFF. The CDR3 DNA is TGTGCCAGCAGCTTAGGGGGGACTAGCGGGAGGGACACCGGGGAGCTGTTTTTT.